Presented here are 27 T cell receptor beta chains from one specimen sequenced in a study of cytomegalovirus exposure and HLA in healthy donors. 60 Vbeta and 13 Jbeta primers were used in PCR. The table came from immunoSEQ multiplex PCR; TCRdb's copy has only in-frame clones and leaves some out. In the table there are roughly 130,000 clones, roughly 78% of which are singletons. Material: PBMCs. The receptor source for this set is a man in his forties in good health and CMV-seronegative.

In regard to this clone: Other DNA variants within this sample encode the same CDR3. V gene TRBV5-1 combines with J gene TRBJ1-5, with D unclear. The germline V gene has CDR1 SGHRS and CDR2 YFSETQ. Trimming removed 0 bases from V and 2 bases from J, with 6 bases in between. This CDR3 contains 14 residues. Written as DNA, the CDR3 is TGCGCCAGCAGCTTGGGAACAGGCAATCAGCCCCAGCATTTT. Its translation is CASSLGTGNQPQHF.

The V call is TRBV29-1, the J call TRBJ2-1, with D unresolved. The CDR3 has 13 amino acids. V lost 2 bases to trimming and J lost 8 bases, with 13 bases between them. Germline-derived CDR1 and CDR2 are SQVTM and ANQGSEA. CDR3 sequence reads: CSVESPGHDEQFF. The CDR3 DNA reads as TGCAGCGTTGAATCTCCAGGTCACGATGAGCAGTTCTTC.

This chain connects TRBV15 to TRBJ1-3; the match to TRBD1 covers 9 bases. V gave up 5 bases and J gave up 1 base; unmatched junction bases: 9. CDR1 and CDR2 (germline): LNHNV, YYDKDF (reference sequence). The CDR3 has 17 amino acids. The CDR3 sequence is CATSGGTGRISGNTIYF. CDR3 nucleotides: TGTGCCACCAGCGGAGGGACAGGGAGGATATCTGGAAACACCATATATTTT.

The rearrangement uses TRBV10-3 and TRBJ1-1; D is perhaps TRBD1 (5 bases). In germline, CDR1 is ENHRY, CDR2 SYGVKD. The CDR3 loop spans 14 amino acids. Trimming cost V 11 bases and J 1 base, with 17 bases left between them. The CDR3 loop reads CASRGAGGNTEAFF. The DNA for the CDR3 is TGTGCCTCCCGCGGGGCAGGCGGGAACACTGAAGCTTTCTTT.

The gene calls are TRBV7-8 and TRBJ1-1; weak D call: TRBD1 (5 bases). The V end was cut by 8 bases, the J end by 2 bases, with 27 bases between. Germline V CDR1 and CDR2: SGHVS, FQNEAQ. This CDR3 spans 18 amino acids. The CDR3 is CASSELSGPPMGNTEAFF. As DNA, the CDR3 is TGTGCCAGCTCGGAGCTTTCAGGGCCGCCCATGGGAAACACTGAAGCTTTCTTT.

The rearrangement links TRBV18 to TRBJ2-7; D might be TRBD2 (6 bases). CDR3 length equals 13 residues. Germline V gene data show CDR1 as KGHSH and CDR2 as LQKENI. With 3 bases removed from V and 3 bases from J, the gap between germline ends came to 9 bases. In DNA form, the CDR3 reads TGTGCCAGCTCACCGGGAGGAAACTACGAGCAGTACTTC. Translating gives CASSPGGNYEQYF.

The rearrangement joins TRBV5-1 to TRBJ2-7, with TRBD1 matching 10 bases. CDR1 is SGHRS and CDR2 is YFSETQ in the germline V gene. This CDR3 has 14 amino acids. Losses at the gene ends were 0 bases for V and 6 bases for J; bases not matched to a gene: 3. The CDR3 region has the DNA TGCGCCAGCAGCTTGGGGGGACAGGGGTTCGAGCAGTACTTC. Its translation is CASSLGGQGFEQYF.

V usage is TRBV18 and J usage is TRBJ1-1; D is ambiguous. The germline CDR1 and CDR2 sequences are KGHSH and LQKENI. The V and J ends lost 2 bases and 8 bases respectively, with 12 bases between them. This CDR3 spans 13 amino acids. Here the CDR3 reads CASSPRGPIEAFF. In nucleotides, the CDR3 is TGTGCCAGCTCACCAAGAGGCCCGATCGAAGCTTTCTTT.

J is TRBJ1-6 and V is TRBV30; D call uncertain. This CDR3 is built from 13 residues. V lost 0 bases and J 8 bases, leaving 8 bases between the germline ends. Per germline, CDR1 GTSNPN and CDR2 SVGIG (reference sequence). CDR3 residues: CAWSVQLDSPLHF. In nucleotides, the CDR3 is TGTGCCTGGAGTGTCCAGCTAGATTCACCCCTCCACTTT.

A few counts support this clone. The V call is TRBV6-1, the J call TRBJ2-3, with D possibly matching TRBD1 (5 bases). Germline CDR1 and CDR2: MNHNS and SASEGT. The CDR3 has 14 amino acids. Trimming took off 8 bases at V and 4 bases at J, with 16 bases between the two ends. The chain's CDR3 is CASDRAGLADTQYF. For the CDR3, the DNA is TGTGCCAGCGATAGGGCAGGGCTGGCAGATACGCAGTATTTT.

The chain has TRBV23-1 and TRBJ2-1, with 7 bases identical to TRBD1. TRBV23-1 is an ORF, with its function uncertain. This CDR3 spans 16 amino acids. The ends lost 0 bases at V and 6 bases at J; junction bases unmatched: 8. CDR3 nucleotide sequence: TGCGCCAGCAGTCAATCGAGTACAGGGGAATGCAATGAGCAGTTCTTC. Its translation is CASSQSSTGECNEQFF.

The V gene is TRBV27, the J gene TRBJ2-7, with TRBD2 identical over 9 bases. Germline CDR1 and CDR2: MNHEY and SMNVEV (reference sequence). Germline trimming cut 3 bases from V and 0 bases from J; bases unmatched to any gene: 3. The CDR3 runs to 15 residues. The CDR3 reads CASSFRSGSSYEQYF. DNA for the CDR3: TGTGCCAGCAGTTTCCGTAGCGGGAGCTCCTACGAGCAGTACTTC.

This clone has more than one count but fewer than ten. The V gene is TRBV7-9, the J gene TRBJ1-6; TRBD1 is a possible D gene (5 bases). Trimming left V 5 bases short and J 10 bases short, with 12 bases between. CDR1 and CDR2 (germline): SEHNR, FQNEAQ (reference sequence). CDR3 length: 13 residues. The CDR3 loop is CASSPGGGSPLHF. DNA for the CDR3: TGTGCCAGCAGCCCCGGGGGAGGGTCACCCCTCCACTTT.

Details on this clone: Distinct nucleotide sequences in the sample also encode this CDR3. The J gene is TRBJ1-1, the V gene TRBV2; a possible D gene is TRBD1 (5 bases). The germline V gene encodes CDR1 SNHLY and CDR2 FYNNEI. This CDR3 spans 15 amino acids. Trimming left V 4 bases short and J 4 bases short, with 16 bases between. DNA for the CDR3: TGTGCCAGCAGTGGTGGGGGGAGAGGTGGCACTGAAGCTTTCTTT. It specifies CASSGGGRGGTEAFF.

The chain uses TRBV28 and TRBJ1-4; the match to TRBD1 covers 9 bases. V shed 6 bases and J 5 bases; nucleotides not matched to a gene: 1. Germline lookup yields CDR1 MDHEN and CDR2 SYDVKM. The CDR3 has 13 residues. The CDR3 protein is CASSGQGNEKLFF. CDR3 nucleotides: TGTGCCAGCAGCGGACAGGGGAATGAAAAACTGTTTTTT.

V and J are TRBV27 and TRBJ2-7; 10 nucleotides match TRBD2. V shed 5 bases, J shed 0 bases, and the junction held 1 base outside the gene matches. The germline V gene has CDR1 MNHEY and CDR2 SMNVEV (reference sequence). The CDR3 is 14 amino acids. The CDR3 loop reads CASSSGRASYEQYV. In nucleotides, the CDR3 is TGTGCCAGCAGTAGCGGGAGGGCCTCCTACGAGCAGTACGTC.

In its sample, this clone was seen once. Other DNA sequences in the sample encode the same CDR3. This chain connects TRBV5-1 to TRBJ2-5, with D maybe TRBD2 (5 bases). The CDR3 has 13 residues. Trimming cost V 4 bases and J 5 bases, with 12 bases left between them. CDR1 is SGHRS and CDR2 is YFSETQ in the germline V gene. For the CDR3, the DNA is TGCGCCAGCAGCCGGGGTTTGGGGGAGACCCAGTACTTC. Translation: CASSRGLGETQYF.

The chain couples TRBV7-3 to TRBJ2-2, with D uncertain. Germline V lookup: CDR1 SGHTA, CDR2 FQGTGA. V lost 5 bases to trimming and J lost 8 bases, with 15 bases between them. The CDR3 covers 14 residues. CDR3 sequence: CASSENGPNGELFF. The CDR3 DNA reads as TGTGCCAGCAGCGAAAATGGCCCCAATGGGGAGCTGTTTTTT.

This clone was detected only once. This chain connects TRBV18 to TRBJ2-3; 8 bases match TRBD2. Germline V gene data show CDR1 as KGHSH and CDR2 as LQKENI. CDR3 length: 16 amino acids. Trimming removed 0 bases from V and 0 bases from J; junction bases left unmatched: 2. This CDR3 is CASSPPSSGSTDTQYF. In DNA, the CDR3 is TGTGCCAGCTCACCACCGTCTAGCGGGAGCACAGATACGCAGTATTTT.

The rearrangement joins TRBV6-1 to TRBJ1-2, with TRBD1 matching 9 bases. Looked up from germline, CDR1 is MNHNS and CDR2 is SASEGT. V was pared by 4 bases and J by 7 bases, with 13 bases of the junction left unmatched. The CDR3 spans 16 residues. CDR3 DNA sequence: TGTGCCAGCAGTGCCCAGGGGACAGGGAGTGCCGGTGGCTACACCTTC. Translated, it gives CASSAQGTGSAGGYTF.

This chain connects TRBV6-4 to TRBJ2-1; 11 bases match TRBD2. CDR1 and CDR2 from the germline V gene are MRHNA and SNTAGT. The CDR3 is 19 amino acids. J was trimmed by 0 bases and V by 4 bases; bases with no gene match: 11. The CDR3 DNA is TGTGCCAGCAGTGTAGTAGCGGGAGGGCCTTACTACTCCTACAATGAGCAGTTCTTC. It yields the protein CASSVVAGGPYYSYNEQFF.

The chain links TRBV5-4 to TRBJ2-6; D may be TRBD2 (5 bases). CDR1 SGHNT and CDR2 YYREEE come from the germline V gene (reference sequence). V was cut by 2 bases and J by 0 bases, with 15 bases left in between. This CDR3 is 18 amino acids long. The CDR3 DNA sequence: TGTGCCAGCAGCTTTAAATCGGGGATTTCCTCTGGGGCCAACGTCCTGACTTTC. It specifies CASSFKSGISSGANVLTF.

This clone occurred a few times. This chain uses TRBV6-5 with TRBJ1-1, with 7 positions matching TRBD1. There are 14 residues in the CDR3. V shed 5 bases and J 0 bases; nucleotides not matched to a gene: 3. CDR1 is MNHEY, CDR2 SVGAGI, per germline. This CDR3 is CASSKGGMNTEAFF. CDR3 in DNA: TGTGCCAGCAGTAAAGGGGGCATGAACACTGAAGCTTTCTTT.

In this sample, this clone turned up a few times. The V gene is TRBV5-1, the J gene TRBJ2-1; 12 bases fit TRBD2. The CDR3 extends over 18 amino acids. The V segment lost 0 bases and the J segment 4 bases; nucleotides outside the gene matches: 8. CDR1 and CDR2 (germline): SGHRS, YFSETQ. CDR3 amino acids: CASSLGELAGGPYNEQFF. CDR3 in DNA: TGCGCCAGCAGCTTGGGCGAACTAGCGGGGGGTCCTTACAATGAGCAGTTCTTC.

The chain recombines TRBV19 with TRBJ1-5, with D perhaps matching TRBD1 (6 bases). The CDR3 covers 13 residues. Per the germline V gene, CDR1 is LNHDA and CDR2 is SQIVND (reference sequence). Trimming took off 5 bases at V and 5 bases at J, with 10 bases between the two ends. The DNA for the CDR3 is TGTGCCAGTAGTCTGACAGGTGATCAGCCCCAGCATTTT. It encodes CASSLTGDQPQHF. Full variable domain (remainder filled in from reference TRBV19 and TRBJ1-5): DGGITQSPKYLFRKEGQNVTLSCEQNLNHDAMYWYRQDPGQGLRLIYYSQIVNDFQKGDIAEGYSVSREKKESFPLTVTSAQKNPTAFYLCASSLTGDQPQHFGDGTRLSIL.

The chain couples TRBV2 to TRBJ2-1, with 8 bases identical to TRBD1. From germline, CDR1 is SNHLY and CDR2 FYNNEI. The CDR3 extends over 15 amino acids. Trimming removed 6 bases from V and 0 bases from J; junction bases left unmatched: 4. The CDR3 spells CASRGGQVSYNEQFF. CDR3 DNA: TGTGCCAGCAGGGGGGGACAGGTCTCCTACAATGAGCAGTTCTTC.

This clone was recorded a few times. The rearrangement uses TRBV28 and TRBJ2-3, with a tentative D call TRBD1 (6 bases). Germline values: CDR1 MDHEN, CDR2 SYDVKM. This CDR3 is 14 amino acids long. V lost 7 bases and J 2 bases, leaving 13 bases between the germline ends. CDR3 bases: TGTGCCAGCAAACCACAGGGTTTCACAGATACGCAGTATTTT. Its protein is CASKPQGFTDTQYF.